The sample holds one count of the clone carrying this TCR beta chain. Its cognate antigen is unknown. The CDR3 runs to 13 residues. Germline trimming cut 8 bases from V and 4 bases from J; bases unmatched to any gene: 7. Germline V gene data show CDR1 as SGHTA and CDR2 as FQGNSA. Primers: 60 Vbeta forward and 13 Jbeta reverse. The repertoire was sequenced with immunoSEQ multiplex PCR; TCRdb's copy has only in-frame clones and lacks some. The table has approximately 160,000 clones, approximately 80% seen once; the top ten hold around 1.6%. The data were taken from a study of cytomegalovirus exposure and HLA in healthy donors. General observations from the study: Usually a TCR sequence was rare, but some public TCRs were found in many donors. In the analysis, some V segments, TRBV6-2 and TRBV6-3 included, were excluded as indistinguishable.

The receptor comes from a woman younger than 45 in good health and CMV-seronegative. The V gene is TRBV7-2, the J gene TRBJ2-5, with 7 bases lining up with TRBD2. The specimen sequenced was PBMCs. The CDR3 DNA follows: TGTGCCAGCCGGGAAGCGGGGACAGAGACCCAGTACTTC. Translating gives CASREAGTETQYF.